This T cell receptor (beta chain) was identified in a study of vaccination effects on CD4 cells after COVID-19. Across the whole study: Post-vaccine sample collection fell at a median of 72 days after the second dose. Overall study results and limits: Early post-infection timepoints were absent, and convalescent patients were few.

This clone was seen more than once but under ten times. Its cognate antigen is unknown. Prior to sequencing, the ViraFEST assay stimulated PBMC with viral peptide pools, which expanded the antigen-specific CD4+ T cells. The culture ran for around nine days, and then CD4+ T cells were isolated. Everyone in the study got two shots of either the BNT162b2 or mRNA-1273 vaccine. The germline V gene encodes CDR1 MNHEY and CDR2 SVGAGI. This CDR3 is built from 16 residues. V trimming: 4 bases; J trimming: 6 bases; junction bases outside the gene matches: 11. The assay was immunoSEQ multiplex PCR, and TCRdb's table has in-frame clones only and misses some. This repertoire shows around 69,000 clones, around 70% found once; its top ten account for around 1.5%.

The clonotype was recovered from a human donor who received a COVID-19 vaccine. The chain joins TRBV6-5 to TRBJ2-3; 9 bases align to TRBD1. Sequenced material: CD4+ T cells from PBMCs cultured with HCoV-229E spike peptides, taken after COVID-19 vaccination. CDR3 sequence (DNA): TGTGCCAGCAGTTCGCCGGGGACAGGGACAGGGGATACGCAGTATTTT. It translates to CASSSPGTGTGDTQYF.